Listed below are T cell receptor beta chains from one sample, sequenced in a study of cytomegalovirus exposure and HLA in healthy donors. The repertoire was sequenced with immunoSEQ multiplex PCR; TCRdb's copy has only in-frame clones and lacks some. The table includes about 160,000 clones, around 78% detected once. The specimen was PBMCs. These receptors all come from a female donor in good health and CMV-seronegative. Each CDR3 is given with its conserved first and last residue. Each record gives: clone size, D gene, V gene, J gene, CDR3 protein, CDR3 DNA. D genes are given only for firm matches. The listing skips clone size in some rows; elsewhere it reads once, few, many or a size class.

clone_size: NA
d_call: TRBD2
v_call: TRBV4-1
j_call: TRBJ2-4
cdr3_aa: CASSQGHAGGAKNSQYF
cdr3_nt: TGCGCCAGCAGCCAAGGTCATGCGGGGGGAGCCAAAAACAGTCAGTACTTC

clone_size: NA
d_call: TRBD1
v_call: TRBV10-1
j_call: TRBJ1-2
cdr3_aa: CASPGQGNYGYTF
cdr3_nt: TGCGCCAGTCCGGGACAGGGAAACTATGGCTACACCTTC

clone_size: NA
d_call: NA
v_call: TRBV10-3
j_call: TRBJ1-4
cdr3_aa: CAISSDTNEKLFF
cdr3_nt: TGTGCCATCAGTTCCGACACAAATGAAAAACTGTTTTTT

clone_size: NA
d_call: TRBD2
v_call: TRBV14
j_call: TRBJ2-7
cdr3_aa: CASSLNWGTSGARVYF
cdr3_nt: TGTGCCAGCAGCCTGAACTGGGGGACTAGCGGGGCCAGGGTGTACTTC

clone_size: NA
d_call: TRBD1
v_call: TRBV6-4
j_call: TRBJ2-3
cdr3_aa: CASSLGTGADTQYF
cdr3_nt: TGTGCCAGCAGTCTTGGCACAGGGGCAGATACGCAGTATTTT

clone_size: few
d_call: TRBD2
v_call: TRBV27
j_call: TRBJ2-1
cdr3_aa: CASTRLAGGKYEQFF
cdr3_nt: TGTGCCAGCACCCGACTAGCGGGAGGGAAGTATGAGCAGTTCTTC

clone_size: NA
d_call: TRBD1
v_call: TRBV5-1
j_call: TRBJ2-7
cdr3_aa: CASSLEVTGAYEQYF
cdr3_nt: TGCGCCAGCAGCTTGGAGGTGACAGGGGCCTACGAGCAGTACTTC

clone_size: once
d_call: TRBD2
v_call: TRBV11-3
j_call: TRBJ2-1
cdr3_aa: CASSQAGGPYNEQFF
cdr3_nt: TGTGCCAGCAGCCAAGCGGGAGGGCCTTACAATGAGCAGTTCTTC

clone_size: NA
d_call: NA
v_call: TRBV7-8
j_call: TRBJ2-3
cdr3_aa: CASSLVRTDTQYF
cdr3_nt: TGTGCCAGCAGCTTAGTCCGGACAGATACGCAGTATTTT

clone_size: NA
d_call: NA
v_call: TRBV28
j_call: TRBJ2-7
cdr3_aa: CASSSFGRVYF
cdr3_nt: TGTGCCAGCAGTTCTTTCGGCAGGGTTTACTTC

clone_size: NA
d_call: TRBD1
v_call: TRBV7-9
j_call: TRBJ2-7
cdr3_aa: CASSFRTGQEQYF
cdr3_nt: TGTGCCAGCAGCTTTAGGACAGGGCAAGAGCAGTACTTC

clone_size: NA
d_call: TRBD1
v_call: TRBV7-9
j_call: TRBJ1-2
cdr3_aa: CASSLESSTGSGYTF
cdr3_nt: TGTGCCAGCAGCTTAGAATCGTCGACAGGGTCCGGCTACACCTTC

clone_size: NA
d_call: TRBD2
v_call: TRBV6-6
j_call: TRBJ2-1
cdr3_aa: CASRLSGGTYNEQFF
cdr3_nt: TGTGCCAGCAGACTTAGCGGGGGAACCTACAATGAGCAGTTCTTC

clone_size: NA
d_call: TRBD1
v_call: TRBV7-3
j_call: TRBJ2-6
cdr3_aa: CASSLTTGTGGHRGSWANVLTF
cdr3_nt: TGTGCCAGCAGCTTAACGACCGGGACAGGGGGCCATAGGGGATCTTGGGCCAACGTCCTGACTTTC

clone_size: NA
d_call: TRBD1
v_call: TRBV28
j_call: TRBJ1-2
cdr3_aa: CASSFGDRFGYTF
cdr3_nt: TGTGCCAGCAGTTTCGGGGACAGGTTCGGCTACACCTTC

clone_size: NA
d_call: NA
v_call: TRBV5-6
j_call: TRBJ2-5
cdr3_aa: CASSSKRNHPGSGTQYF
cdr3_nt: TGTGCCAGCAGCTCCAAACGTAACCACCCTGGGTCGGGGACCCAGTACTTC

clone_size: NA
d_call: NA
v_call: TRBV19
j_call: TRBJ1-6
cdr3_aa: CASSIGSGNSPLHF
cdr3_nt: TGTGCCAGTAGTATCGGGTCCGGTAATTCACCCCTCCACTTT

clone_size: NA
d_call: TRBD1
v_call: TRBV19
j_call: TRBJ1-2
cdr3_aa: CASSISSTGHGYTF
cdr3_nt: TGTGCCAGTAGTATTAGCTCGACAGGGCATGGCTACACCTTC

clone_size: few
d_call: NA
v_call: TRBV7-9
j_call: TRBJ2-2
cdr3_aa: CASSHPRRQRDTGELFF
cdr3_nt: TGTGCCAGCAGCCATCCCAGGAGGCAGAGAGACACCGGGGAGCTGTTTTTT

clone_size: NA
d_call: TRBD1
v_call: TRBV16
j_call: TRBJ2-3
cdr3_aa: CASSLGQGVGTQYF
cdr3_nt: TGTGCCAGCAGCCTTGGACAGGGTGTAGGTACGCAGTATTTT

clone_size: few
d_call: TRBD2
v_call: TRBV7-2
j_call: TRBJ2-3
cdr3_aa: CASRVIAGARDTQYF
cdr3_nt: TGTGCCAGCAGGGTTATAGCGGGAGCGAGAGATACGCAGTATTTT

clone_size: NA
d_call: NA
v_call: TRBV29-1
j_call: TRBJ1-2
cdr3_aa: CSVEGPRLNYGYTF
cdr3_nt: TGCAGCGTTGAAGGGCCCAGGTTGAACTATGGCTACACCTTC

clone_size: NA
d_call: NA
v_call: TRBV10-3
j_call: TRBJ2-6
cdr3_aa: CAIRFVGANVLTF
cdr3_nt: TGTGCCATCAGATTCGTCGGGGCCAACGTCCTGACTTTC

clone_size: NA
d_call: TRBD1
v_call: TRBV14
j_call: TRBJ1-2
cdr3_aa: CASSPWTGRGYTF
cdr3_nt: TGTGCCAGCAGCCCCTGGACAGGGAGAGGCTACACCTTC

clone_size: NA
d_call: TRBD2
v_call: TRBV5-4
j_call: TRBJ2-3
cdr3_aa: CASSPGVASGYGTDTQYF
cdr3_nt: TGTGCCAGCAGCCCGGGAGTGGCTAGCGGGTACGGCACAGATACGCAGTATTTT

clone_size: few
d_call: NA
v_call: TRBV7-9
j_call: TRBJ2-3
cdr3_aa: CASSTRSSNTDTQYF
cdr3_nt: TGTGCCAGCAGCACCCGGTCCTCTAACACAGATACGCAGTATTTT

clone_size: few
d_call: TRBD2
v_call: TRBV6-5
j_call: TRBJ2-7
cdr3_aa: CASRWPSGGLYEQYF
cdr3_nt: TGTGCCAGCAGGTGGCCTAGCGGGGGGCTCTACGAGCAGTACTTC

clone_size: NA
d_call: NA
v_call: TRBV7-2
j_call: TRBJ2-5
cdr3_aa: CASSSPLGLREETQYF
cdr3_nt: TGTGCCAGCAGCTCTCCACTCGGACTCCGAGAAGAGACCCAGTACTTC

clone_size: NA
d_call: TRBD2
v_call: TRBV7-2
j_call: TRBJ2-5
cdr3_aa: CASSTGLAGFQETQYF
cdr3_nt: TGTGCCAGCAGCACAGGACTAGCGGGCTTCCAAGAGACCCAGTACTTC

clone_size: NA
d_call: NA
v_call: TRBV19
j_call: TRBJ2-7
cdr3_aa: CASSIDLIFGSEQYF
cdr3_nt: TGTGCCAGTAGTATAGATCTAATTTTCGGGAGCGAGCAGTACTTC

clone_size: NA
d_call: NA
v_call: TRBV28
j_call: TRBJ1-5
cdr3_aa: CASSLQGGFNQPQHF
cdr3_nt: TGTGCCAGCAGTTTACAGGGAGGGTTCAATCAGCCCCAGCATTTT

clone_size: NA
d_call: TRBD2
v_call: TRBV11-3
j_call: TRBJ2-1
cdr3_aa: CASSLGTSGPKNEQFF
cdr3_nt: TGTGCCAGCAGCCTCGGGACTAGCGGACCAAAAAATGAGCAGTTCTTC

clone_size: once
d_call: NA
v_call: TRBV7-2
j_call: TRBJ1-2
cdr3_aa: CASSLGARRGYTF
cdr3_nt: TGTGCCAGCAGCTTAGGGGCCCGACGGGGCTACACCTTC

clone_size: NA
d_call: NA
v_call: TRBV7-9
j_call: TRBJ2-1
cdr3_aa: CASSSLRGTGEQFF
cdr3_nt: TGTGCCAGCAGCTCGTTAAGGGGGACGGGTGAGCAGTTCTTC

clone_size: NA
d_call: TRBD1
v_call: TRBV6-6
j_call: TRBJ1-2
cdr3_aa: CASSRGGQGLYGYTF
cdr3_nt: TGTGCCAGCAGTAGGGGAGGACAGGGGCTTTATGGCTACACCTTC

clone_size: once
d_call: TRBD1
v_call: TRBV6-6
j_call: TRBJ1-2
cdr3_aa: CASRPPGTGPHGYTF
cdr3_nt: TGTGCCAGCAGACCACCCGGGACAGGCCCCCATGGCTACACCTTC

clone_size: NA
d_call: NA
v_call: TRBV21-1
j_call: TRBJ1-5
cdr3_aa: CASSKVTREGNQPQHF
cdr3_nt: TGTGCCAGCAGCAAAGTGACCCGAGAGGGCAATCAGCCCCAGCATTTT

clone_size: few
d_call: NA
v_call: TRBV30
j_call: TRBJ2-3
cdr3_aa: CAWTLFSGTHTQYF
cdr3_nt: TGTGCCTGGACCCTTTTCTCCGGGACACATACGCAGTATTTT

clone_size: NA
d_call: NA
v_call: TRBV9
j_call: TRBJ2-7
cdr3_aa: CASSVAQGTYEQYF
cdr3_nt: TGTGCCAGCAGCGTAGCTCAGGGGACCTACGAGCAGTACTTC

clone_size: NA
d_call: TRBD2
v_call: TRBV4-2
j_call: TRBJ2-5
cdr3_aa: CASSRTPSGPETQYF
cdr3_nt: TGTGCCAGCAGCCGAACTCCTAGCGGACCTGAGACCCAGTACTTC

clone_size: few
d_call: NA
v_call: TRBV29-1
j_call: TRBJ2-1
cdr3_aa: CSGKRRSSYNEQFF
cdr3_nt: TGCAGCGGGAAGCGGAGAAGCTCCTACAATGAGCAGTTCTTC

clone_size: NA
d_call: TRBD1
v_call: TRBV2
j_call: TRBJ1-5
cdr3_aa: CASSLEGQNSNQPQHF
cdr3_nt: TGTGCCAGCAGCCTCGAGGGACAGAATAGCAATCAGCCCCAGCATTTT

clone_size: NA
d_call: TRBD1
v_call: TRBV19
j_call: TRBJ1-5
cdr3_aa: CASSTNRGVLPQHF
cdr3_nt: TGTGCCAGTAGTACCAACAGGGGGGTGTTGCCCCAGCATTTT

clone_size: NA
d_call: TRBD2
v_call: TRBV5-4
j_call: TRBJ2-7
cdr3_aa: CASSQAGSSGGDEQYF
cdr3_nt: TGTGCCAGCAGCCAAGCGGGCTCGAGCGGGGGGGACGAGCAGTACTTC

clone_size: NA
d_call: TRBD1
v_call: TRBV19
j_call: TRBJ2-7
cdr3_aa: CASSISPGQGAYEQYF
cdr3_nt: TGTGCCAGTAGTATTTCTCCTGGACAGGGGGCCTACGAGCAGTACTTC

clone_size: NA
d_call: NA
v_call: TRBV6-5
j_call: TRBJ2-7
cdr3_aa: CASSYARDGSYEQYF
cdr3_nt: TGTGCCAGCAGTTACGCGCGGGACGGTAGCTACGAGCAGTACTTC